Following are 9 T cell receptor beta chains from one sample sequenced in a study of cytomegalovirus exposure and HLA in healthy donors. PCR amplification relied on 60 Vbeta primers (plus 13 Jbeta primers). Some clones are missing from TCRdb's copy, which holds only in-frame ones; the method was immunoSEQ multiplex PCR. The repertoire has under 200,000 clones, roughly 75% of them found once; the top ten carry 5.7%. The material sequenced was PBMCs. These TCRs come from a man in his forties in good health and CMV-seronegative.

The V and J genes are TRBV7-2 and TRBJ2-7; D gene ambiguous. Germline V CDR1 and CDR2: SGHTA, FQGNSA. The CDR3 has 16 residues. V lost 2 bases and J 2 bases, leaving 16 bases between the germline ends. The CDR3, as DNA: TGTGCCAGCAGCTTAAATCTAGGCGGCCCGACCTACGAGCAGTACTTC. Its translation: CASSLNLGGPTYEQYF.

The chain has TRBV7-2 and TRBJ1-4; D remains unclear. The V gene lost 5 bases and the J gene lost 0 bases, with 7 bases spanning the gap. The length of the CDR3 is 14 residues. Germline V gene sequence: CDR1 SGHTA, CDR2 FQGNSA. CDR3 coding DNA: TGTGCCAGCAGCCCCTATGCAACTAATGAAAAACTGTTTTTT. Translating it yields CASSPYATNEKLFF.

The J gene is TRBJ1-2, the V gene TRBV30, with 9 nucleotides matching TRBD1. This CDR3 is 12 amino acids long. Per the germline V gene, CDR1 is GTSNPN and CDR2 is SVGIG (reference sequence). V lost 5 bases, J lost 6 bases, and 4 bases stayed unmatched. In DNA form, the CDR3 reads TGTGCCTGGGACAGGACAGGGGATGGCTACACCTTC. This codes for CAWDRTGDGYTF. The variable domain in full, with the rest retrieved from reference TRBV30 and TRBJ1-2, is SQTIHQWPATLVQPVGSPLSLECTVEGTSNPNLYWYRQAAGRGLQLLFYSVGIGQISSEVPQNLSASRPQDRQFILSSKKLLLSDSGFYLCAWDRTGDGYTFGSGTRLTVV.

The chain employs TRBV27 and TRBJ2-3; 8 bases are a match to TRBD1. V shed 8 bases and J 6 bases; nucleotides not matched to a gene: 13. The CDR3 is 15 amino acids. CDR1 and CDR2 (germline): MNHEY, SMNVEV (reference sequence). This CDR3 is CASQPRTGTSDTQYF. CDR3 DNA sequence: TGTGCCAGCCAACCACGGACAGGGACTTCGGATACGCAGTATTTT.

This chain connects TRBV7-2 to TRBJ2-7; the match to TRBD1 covers 7 bases. Germline V gene lookup returns CDR1 SGHTA and CDR2 FQGNSA. The junction had 12 bases not matched to a gene; V was cut back by 1 base and J by 3 bases. The CDR3 sequence is 17 residues long. This CDR3 is CASSLEATGVGSYEQYF. The CDR3 nucleotides are TGTGCCAGCAGCTTAGAGGCTACAGGGGTGGGGAGCTACGAGCAGTACTTC.

The V call is TRBV29-1, the J call TRBJ1-2, with TRBD1 as a possible D gene (6 bases). Germline lookup yields CDR1 SQVTM and CDR2 ANQGSEA. Trimming shortened V by 2 bases and J by 6 bases, and 10 bases separated the two germline ends. This CDR3 has 12 amino acids. CDR3 in amino acids: CSVEWGPNGYTF. The CDR3, as DNA: TGCAGCGTTGAATGGGGGCCGAATGGCTACACCTTC.

V and J are TRBV10-3 and TRBJ1-1; 7 bases fit TRBD1. This CDR3 contains 13 residues. V was pared by 3 bases and J by 6 bases, with 4 bases of the junction left unmatched. Germline CDR1 ENHRY, CDR2 SYGVKD. As DNA, the CDR3 is TGTGCCATCAGTGACAGGGGGTACGCTGAAGCTTTCTTT. Translating it yields CAISDRGYAEAFF.

The rearrangement joins TRBV30 to TRBJ1-1; tentative D call: TRBD1 (6 bases). Germline CDR1 is GTSNPN and CDR2 is SVGIG (reference sequence). V lost 2 bases and J lost 0, with 10 bases in between. This CDR3 region has 14 residues. The CDR3 spells CAWSLGQLNTEAFF. The CDR3, as DNA: TGTGCCTGGAGTCTCGGACAGCTGAACACTGAAGCTTTCTTT.

The chain is built from TRBV6-5 and TRBJ2-7; D is possibly TRBD2 (5 bases). Trimming removed 0 bases from V and 3 bases from J, with 9 bases in between. CDR1 is MNHEY and CDR2 is SVGAGI in the germline V gene. The CDR3 is 14 amino acids. The CDR3: CASSYSRGNYEQYF. CDR3 sequence (DNA): TGTGCCAGCAGTTACTCTAGAGGGAACTACGAGCAGTACTTC.